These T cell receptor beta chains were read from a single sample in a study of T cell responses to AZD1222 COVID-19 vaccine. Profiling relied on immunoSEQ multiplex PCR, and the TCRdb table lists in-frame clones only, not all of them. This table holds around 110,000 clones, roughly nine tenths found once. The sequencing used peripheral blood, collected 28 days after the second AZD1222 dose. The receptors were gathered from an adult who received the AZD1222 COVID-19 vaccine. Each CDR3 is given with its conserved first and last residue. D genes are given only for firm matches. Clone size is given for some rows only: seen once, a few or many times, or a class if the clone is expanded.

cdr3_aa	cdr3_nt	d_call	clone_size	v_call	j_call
CASTPSLRQGIDGNTIYF	TGTGCCAGCACTCCAAGCCTTAGACAGGGGATCGACGGAAACACCATATATTTT	TRBD1	-	TRBV7-9	TRBJ1-3
CASSPRAEAFF	TGTGCCAGCAGCCCCCGCGCCGAAGCTTTCTTT	-	-	TRBV7-9	TRBJ1-1
CASSFERGGTEAFF	TGTGCCAGCAGCTTCGAGAGGGGAGGAACTGAAGCTTTCTTT	-	-	TRBV5-4	TRBJ1-1
CASSSQKRDRDRNTEAFF	TGTGCCAGCAGCTCTCAAAAGAGGGACAGGGACAGAAACACTGAAGCTTTCTTT	TRBD1	-	TRBV7-9	TRBJ1-1
CATSPNDRGNPNSPLHF	TGTGCCACCAGCCCGAATGACAGGGGGAACCCGAATTCACCCCTCCACTTT	TRBD1	once	TRBV15	TRBJ1-6
CASSVGLAVPNGEQFF	TGTGCCAGCAGCGTCGGACTAGCGGTACCTAATGGAGAGCAGTTCTTC	TRBD2	-	TRBV9	TRBJ2-1
CASSLDPAANTEAFF	TGTGCCAGCAGCTTAGATCCCGCCGCGAACACTGAAGCTTTCTTT	-	once	TRBV7-9	TRBJ1-1
CASSLYGTGELFF	TGTGCCAGCAGCTTATATGGCACCGGGGAGCTGTTTTTT	-	-	TRBV7-3	TRBJ2-2
CSAITRLAGVNEQFF	TGCAGCGCCATAACCCGACTAGCGGGAGTCAATGAGCAGTTCTTC	TRBD2	-	TRBV29-1	TRBJ2-1
CASRRQDRSYNSPLHF	TGTGCCAGTAGGAGACAGGACCGGTCCTATAATTCACCCCTCCACTTT	-	-	TRBV19	TRBJ1-6
CASIPSGRYEQFF	TGTGCCAGCATCCCTAGCGGGAGATATGAGCAGTTCTTC	TRBD2	-	TRBV7-9	TRBJ2-1
CASSFRTSGRTLEQYF	TGTGCCAGCAGCTTTCGGACTAGCGGGAGGACACTCGAGCAGTACTTC	TRBD2	-	TRBV5-8	TRBJ2-7
CASSLGWATDTQYF	TGTGCCAGCAGTTTGGGATGGGCCACAGATACGCAGTATTTT	-	once	TRBV27	TRBJ2-3
CASSSLDGISTNEKLFF	TGTGCCAGCAGCTCCTTGGACGGGATCTCAACTAATGAAAAACTGTTTTTT	-	-	TRBV7-9	TRBJ1-4
CASSLIGSSYNEQFF	TGTGCCAGCAGCTTGATCGGGAGCTCCTACAATGAGCAGTTCTTC	-	-	TRBV5-4	TRBJ2-1
CASNQTRAGELFF	TGTGCCAGCAACCAAACCAGAGCGGGGGAGCTGTTTTTT	-	-	TRBV3-1/TRBV3-2	TRBJ2-2
CSGSRGYEQYF	TGCAGCGGCTCGCGGGGCTACGAGCAGTACTTC	-	-	TRBV29-1	TRBJ2-7
CASSYGQGYEKLFF	TGTGCCAGCAGTTACGGCCAGGGATATGAAAAACTGTTTTTT	-	-	TRBV6-5	TRBJ1-4
CASKFSLMNTEAFF	TGTGCCAGCAAATTCAGCCTCATGAACACTGAAGCTTTCTTT	-	-	TRBV6-5	TRBJ1-1
CASSLGGTGNTIYF	TGCGCCAGCAGCCTGGGAGGGACTGGAAACACCATATATTTT	-	-	TRBV5-1	TRBJ1-3
CAWRSGEKLFF	TGTGCCTGGAGATCCGGGGAAAAACTGTTTTTT	-	-	TRBV30	TRBJ1-4
CASATVPYEQYF	TGTGCCAGTGCCACAGTCCCCTACGAGCAGTACTTC	-	once	TRBV28	TRBJ2-7
CASSEDSPEAFF	TGTGCCAGCAGTGAAGACAGTCCTGAAGCTTTCTTT	-	-	TRBV2	TRBJ1-1
CASSEQITGDQPQHF	TGTGCCAGCAGCGAACAAATTACAGGGGATCAGCCCCAGCATTTT	TRBD1	-	TRBV2	TRBJ1-5
CASRAGSDTQYF	TGTGCCAGCAGGGCGGGGTCAGATACGCAGTATTTT	-	once	TRBV3-1/TRBV3-2	TRBJ2-3
CASSQGRVRETQYF	TGCGCCAGCAGCCAGGGGCGCGTGCGGGAGACCCAGTACTTC	-	-	TRBV4-1	TRBJ2-5
CASSQRTANTEAFF	TGTGCCAGCAGTCAACGGACAGCGAACACTGAAGCTTTCTTT	-	-	TRBV27	TRBJ1-1
CASRDRGRTNEKLFF	TGTGCCAGCAGGGACAGGGGTAGAACTAATGAAAAACTGTTTTTT	TRBD1	once	TRBV28	TRBJ1-4
CASSLDRDGLYNEQFF	TGCGCCAGCAGCTTGGACCGGGACGGCCTTTACAATGAGCAGTTCTTC	-	-	TRBV5-1	TRBJ2-1
CASSATGLETQYF	TGTGCCAGTAGTGCCACGGGGCTGGAGACCCAGTACTTC	-	-	TRBV19	TRBJ2-5
CASSLVQLALQETQYF	TGTGCCAGCAGCTTAGTCCAACTAGCGCTCCAAGAGACCCAGTACTTC	TRBD2	-	TRBV11-2	TRBJ2-5
CASSVGSHLSSTDTQYF	TGTGCCAGCAGCGTGGGGTCCCATCTTTCTAGCACAGATACGCAGTATTTT	-	-	TRBV9	TRBJ2-3
CASSPSGGGSGNEQFF	TGTGCCAGCAGTCCCTCGGGGGGCGGGAGTGGGAATGAGCAGTTCTTC	-	-	TRBV6-4	TRBJ2-1
CSVETGNGYTF	TGCAGCGTTGAGACAGGGAATGGCTACACCTTC	TRBD1	-	TRBV29-1	TRBJ1-2
CASTQGVWREVNNEQFF	TGCGCCAGCACCCAAGGGGTGTGGCGGGAGGTCAACAATGAGCAGTTCTTC	TRBD2	-	TRBV10-2	TRBJ2-1
CASSLLYGDRYNEQFF	TGTGCCAGCAGCCTCCTATACGGGGACAGGTACAATGAGCAGTTCTTC	TRBD1	-	TRBV4-2	TRBJ2-1
CAWGGRALDGFF	TGTGCCTGGGGAGGACGCGCCTTGGACGGTTTCTTT	-	-	TRBV30	TRBJ1-1
CASSLAGGTVWGEQFF	TGTGCCAGCAGCTTAGCCGGGGGGACAGTTTGGGGTGAGCAGTTCTTC	-	-	TRBV7-9	TRBJ2-1
CASSPSRGPYTIYF	TGTGCCAGCAGTCCATCCAGGGGCCCTTACACCATATATTTT	-	once	TRBV27	TRBJ1-3
CASSWEGHYEQYF	TGTGCCAGCAGCTGGGAAGGGCACTACGAGCAGTACTTC	-	-	TRBV5-4	TRBJ2-7
CASSLVGTSGRSSYNEQFF	TGCGCCAGCAGCTTGGTTGGGACTAGCGGGAGGAGCTCCTACAATGAGCAGTTCTTC	TRBD2	-	TRBV5-1	TRBJ2-1